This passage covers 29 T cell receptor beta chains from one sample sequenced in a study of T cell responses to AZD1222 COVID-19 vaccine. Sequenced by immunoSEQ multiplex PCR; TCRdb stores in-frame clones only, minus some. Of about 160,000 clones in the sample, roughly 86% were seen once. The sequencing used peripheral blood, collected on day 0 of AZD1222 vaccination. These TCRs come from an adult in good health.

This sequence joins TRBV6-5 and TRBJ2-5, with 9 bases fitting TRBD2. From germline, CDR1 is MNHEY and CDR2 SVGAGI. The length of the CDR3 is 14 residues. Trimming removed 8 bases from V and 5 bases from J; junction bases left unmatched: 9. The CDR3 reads CASEPAGGWETQYF. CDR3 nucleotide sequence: TGTGCCAGCGAGCCGGCGGGAGGGTGGGAGACCCAGTACTTC.

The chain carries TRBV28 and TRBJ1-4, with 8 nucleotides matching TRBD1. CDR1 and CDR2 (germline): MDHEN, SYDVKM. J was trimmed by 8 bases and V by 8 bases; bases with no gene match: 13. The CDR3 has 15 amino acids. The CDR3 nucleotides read TGTGCCAGCGAGGGGGTAGGACAGGGAGACGAAAAACTGTTTTTT. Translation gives CASEGVGQGDEKLFF. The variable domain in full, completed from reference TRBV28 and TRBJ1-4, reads DVKVTQSSRYLVKRTGEKVFLECVQDMDHENMFWYRQDPGLGLRLIYFSYDVKMKEKGDIPEGYSVSREKKERFSLILESASTNQTSMYLCASEGVGQGDEKLFFGSGTQLSVL.

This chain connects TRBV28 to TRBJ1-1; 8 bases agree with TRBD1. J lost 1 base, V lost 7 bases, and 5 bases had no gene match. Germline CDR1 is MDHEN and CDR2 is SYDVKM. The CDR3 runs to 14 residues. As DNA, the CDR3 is TGTGCCAGCATCTCAGGGGGCTCGAACACTGAAGCTTTCTTT. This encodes CASISGGSNTEAFF.

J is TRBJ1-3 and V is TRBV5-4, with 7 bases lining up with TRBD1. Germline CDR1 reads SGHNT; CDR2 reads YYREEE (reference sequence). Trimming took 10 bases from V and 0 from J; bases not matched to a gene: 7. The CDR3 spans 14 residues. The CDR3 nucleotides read TGTGCCGTACAGGGGACTAGCTCTGGAAACACCATATATTTT. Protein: CAVQGTSSGNTIYF.

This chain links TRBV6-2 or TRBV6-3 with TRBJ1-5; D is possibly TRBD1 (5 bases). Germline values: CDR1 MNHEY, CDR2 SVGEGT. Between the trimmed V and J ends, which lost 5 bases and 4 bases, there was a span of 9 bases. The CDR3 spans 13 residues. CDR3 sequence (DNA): TGTGCCAGCAGTACCTCAGGGAATCAGCCCCAGCATTTT. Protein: CASSTSGNQPQHF.

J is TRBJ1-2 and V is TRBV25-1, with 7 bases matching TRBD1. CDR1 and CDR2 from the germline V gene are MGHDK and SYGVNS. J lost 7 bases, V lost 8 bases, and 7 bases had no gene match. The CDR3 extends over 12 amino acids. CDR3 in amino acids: CASRTGDSGYTF. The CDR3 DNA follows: TGTGCCAGCCGAACAGGGGACTCTGGCTACACCTTC.

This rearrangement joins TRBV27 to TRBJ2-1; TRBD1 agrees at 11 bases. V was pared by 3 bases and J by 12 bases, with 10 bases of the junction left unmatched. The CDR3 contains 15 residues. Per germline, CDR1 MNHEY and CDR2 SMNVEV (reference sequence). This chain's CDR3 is CASSFSRDRGSVQFF. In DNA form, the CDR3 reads TGTGCCAGCAGTTTCAGCCGGGACAGGGGGAGTGTGCAGTTCTTC.

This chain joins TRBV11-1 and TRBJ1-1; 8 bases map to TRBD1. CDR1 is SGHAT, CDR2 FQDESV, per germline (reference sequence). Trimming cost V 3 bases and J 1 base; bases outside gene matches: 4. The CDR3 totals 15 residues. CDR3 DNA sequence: TGTGCCAGCAGCTTGCAGGGGGCAGGGAACACTGAAGCTTTCTTT. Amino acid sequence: CASSLQGAGNTEAFF.

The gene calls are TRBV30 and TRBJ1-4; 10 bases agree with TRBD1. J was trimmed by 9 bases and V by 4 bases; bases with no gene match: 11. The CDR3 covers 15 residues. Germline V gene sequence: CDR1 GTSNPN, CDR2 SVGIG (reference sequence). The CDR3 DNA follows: TGTGCCTGGAAAGTATCGGGGACAGGGGATCAAAAACTGTTTTTT. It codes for CAWKVSGTGDQKLFF.

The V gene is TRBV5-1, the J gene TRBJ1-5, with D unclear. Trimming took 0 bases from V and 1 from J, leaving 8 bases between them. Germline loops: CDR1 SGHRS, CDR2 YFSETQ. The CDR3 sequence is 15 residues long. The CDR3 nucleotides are TGCGCCAGCAGCTTGGAGGGATACAGCAATCAGCCCCAGCATTTT. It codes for CASSLEGYSNQPQHF. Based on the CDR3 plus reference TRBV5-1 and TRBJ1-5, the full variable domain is KAGVTQTPRYLIKTRGQQVTLSCSPISGHRSVSWYQQTPGQGLQFLFEYFSETQRNKGNFPGRFSGRQFSNSRSEMNVSTLELGDSALYLCASSLEGYSNQPQHFGDGTRLSIL.

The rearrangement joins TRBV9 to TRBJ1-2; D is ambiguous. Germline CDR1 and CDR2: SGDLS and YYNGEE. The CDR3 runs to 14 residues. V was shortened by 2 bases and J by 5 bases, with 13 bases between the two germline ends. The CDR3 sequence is CASSVGAASYGYTF. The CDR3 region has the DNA TGTGCCAGCAGCGTCGGCGCAGCGTCATATGGCTACACCTTC.

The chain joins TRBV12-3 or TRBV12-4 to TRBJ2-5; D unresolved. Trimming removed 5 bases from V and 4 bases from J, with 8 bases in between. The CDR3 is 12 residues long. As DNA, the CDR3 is TGTGCCAGCAGTACGGCCGCAGAGACCCAGTACTTC. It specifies CASSTAAETQYF.

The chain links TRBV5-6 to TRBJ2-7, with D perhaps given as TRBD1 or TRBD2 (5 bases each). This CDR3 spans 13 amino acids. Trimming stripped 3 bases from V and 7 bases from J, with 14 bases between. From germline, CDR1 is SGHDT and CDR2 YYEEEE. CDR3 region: CASSWVGDREQYF. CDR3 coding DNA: TGTGCCAGCAGCTGGGTAGGGGACCGAGAGCAGTACTTC.

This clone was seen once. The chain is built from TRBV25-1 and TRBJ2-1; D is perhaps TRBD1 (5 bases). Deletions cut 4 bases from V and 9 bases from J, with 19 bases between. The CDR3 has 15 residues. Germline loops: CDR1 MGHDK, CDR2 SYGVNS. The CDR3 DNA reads TGTGCCAGCAGTGTAGGGGTTGCCCTAGGTGGTGAGCAGTTCTTC. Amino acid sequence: CASSVGVALGGEQFF. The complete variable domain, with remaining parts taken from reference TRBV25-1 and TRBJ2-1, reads EADIYQTPRYLVIGTGKKITLECSQTMGHDKMYWYQQDPGMELHLIHYSYGVNSTEKGDLSSESTVSRIRTEHFPLTLESARPSHTSQYLCASSVGVALGGEQFFGPGTRLTVL.

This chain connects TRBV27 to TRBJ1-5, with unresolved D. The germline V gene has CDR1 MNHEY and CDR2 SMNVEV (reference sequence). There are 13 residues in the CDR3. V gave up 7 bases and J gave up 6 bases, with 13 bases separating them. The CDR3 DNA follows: TGTGCCAGCACCCTAGGGCCTGGTCAGCCCCAGCATTTT. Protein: CASTLGPGQPQHF.

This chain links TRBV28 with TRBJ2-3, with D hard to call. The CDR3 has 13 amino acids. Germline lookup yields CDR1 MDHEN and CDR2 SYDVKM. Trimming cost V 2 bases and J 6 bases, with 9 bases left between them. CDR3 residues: CASSLVESDTQYF. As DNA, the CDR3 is TGTGCCAGCAGTTTAGTGGAATCCGATACGCAGTATTTT.

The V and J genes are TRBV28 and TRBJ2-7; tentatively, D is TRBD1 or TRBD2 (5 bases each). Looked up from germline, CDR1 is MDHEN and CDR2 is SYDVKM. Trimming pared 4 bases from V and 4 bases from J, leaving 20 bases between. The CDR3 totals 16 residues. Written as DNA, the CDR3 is TGTGCCAGCAGTTACTCGGGATTCGGCAGGGATTACGAGCAGTACTTC. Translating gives CASSYSGFGRDYEQYF.

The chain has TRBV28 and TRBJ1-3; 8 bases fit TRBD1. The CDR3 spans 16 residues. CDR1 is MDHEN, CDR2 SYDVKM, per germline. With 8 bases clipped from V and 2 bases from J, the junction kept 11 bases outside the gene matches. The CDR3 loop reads CASGWTGRRTGNTIYF. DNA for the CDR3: TGTGCCAGCGGGTGGACAGGGAGGAGGACTGGAAACACCATATATTTT.

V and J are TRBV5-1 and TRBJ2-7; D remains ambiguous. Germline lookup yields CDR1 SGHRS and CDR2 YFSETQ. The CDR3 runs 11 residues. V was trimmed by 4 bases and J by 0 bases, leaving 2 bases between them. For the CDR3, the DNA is TGCGCCAGCAGCGACTCCTACGAGCAGTACTTC. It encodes CASSDSYEQYF.

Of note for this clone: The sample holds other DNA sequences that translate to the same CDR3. The CDR3 DNA is TGCGCCAGCAGTTCCGGGACTAGCGGGAACCAAGAGACCCAGTACTTC. This gives the protein CASSSGTSGNQETQYF. V usage is TRBV5-1 and J usage is TRBJ2-5; TRBD2 matches at 13 bases. V gave up 5 bases and J gave up 0 bases; unmatched junction bases: 4. Germline CDR1 reads SGHRS; CDR2 reads YFSETQ. The CDR3 totals 16 residues.

In nucleotides, the CDR3 is TGTGCCAGCAGTTTATGGGGGAACACTGAAGCTTTCTTT. Residues: CASSLWGNTEAFF. The chain uses TRBV28 and TRBJ1-1; D unclear. Looked up from germline, CDR1 is MDHEN and CDR2 is SYDVKM. The CDR3 has 13 amino acids. Trimming removed 0 bases at V and 1 base at J, with 3 bases between.

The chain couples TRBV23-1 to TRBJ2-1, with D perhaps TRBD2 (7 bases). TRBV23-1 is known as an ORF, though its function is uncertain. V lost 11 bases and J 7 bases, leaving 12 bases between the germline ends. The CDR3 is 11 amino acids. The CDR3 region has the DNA TGCGCCCATAGGGGGGGAAATGAGCAGTTCTTC. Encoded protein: CAHRGGNEQFF.

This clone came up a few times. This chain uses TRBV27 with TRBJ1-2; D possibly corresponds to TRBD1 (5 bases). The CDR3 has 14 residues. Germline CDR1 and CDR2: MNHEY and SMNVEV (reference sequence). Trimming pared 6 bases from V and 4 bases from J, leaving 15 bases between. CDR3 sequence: CASSRGDPGYGYTF. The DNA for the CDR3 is TGTGCCAGCAGCCGAGGGGATCCGGGCTATGGCTACACCTTC.

For the CDR3, the DNA is TGTGCCATCAGTGAAGGGACAGGGGATCAGCCCCAGCATTTT. Its protein is CAISEGTGDQPQHF. The chain has TRBV10-3 and TRBJ1-5, with TRBD1 matching over 10 bases. The CDR3 consists of 14 residues. Germline V CDR1 and CDR2: ENHRY, SYGVKD. The V gene end was trimmed by 3 bases and the J gene end by 5 bases; junction bases not matched to a gene: 1.

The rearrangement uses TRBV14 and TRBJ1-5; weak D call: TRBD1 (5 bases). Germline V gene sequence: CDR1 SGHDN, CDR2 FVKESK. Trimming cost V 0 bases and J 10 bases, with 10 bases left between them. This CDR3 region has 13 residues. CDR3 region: CASSQDRWGPQHF. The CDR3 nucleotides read TGTGCCAGCAGCCAAGATAGGTGGGGCCCCCAGCATTTT.

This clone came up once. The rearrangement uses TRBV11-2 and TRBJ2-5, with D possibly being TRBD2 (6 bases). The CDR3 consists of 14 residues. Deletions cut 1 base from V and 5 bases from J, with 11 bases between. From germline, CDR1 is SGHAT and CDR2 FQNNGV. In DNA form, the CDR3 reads TGTGCCAGCAGCTTAGCTGGGGGGAGTGAGACCCAGTACTTC. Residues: CASSLAGGSETQYF.

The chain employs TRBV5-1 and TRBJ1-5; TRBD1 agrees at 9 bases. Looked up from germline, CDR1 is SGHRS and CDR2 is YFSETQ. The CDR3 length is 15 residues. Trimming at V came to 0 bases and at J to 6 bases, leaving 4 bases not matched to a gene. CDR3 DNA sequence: TGCGCCAGCAGCTTGGACAGGGGGCAAGGTCAGCCCCAGCATTTT. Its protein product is CASSLDRGQGQPQHF.

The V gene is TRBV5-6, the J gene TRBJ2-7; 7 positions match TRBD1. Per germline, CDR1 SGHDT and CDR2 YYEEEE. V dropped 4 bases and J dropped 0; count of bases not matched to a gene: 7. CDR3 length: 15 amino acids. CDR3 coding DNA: TGTGCCAGCAGCCGGAGGACAGGTAGCTCCTACGAGCAGTACTTC. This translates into CASSRRTGSSYEQYF. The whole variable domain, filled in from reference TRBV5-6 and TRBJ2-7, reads DAGVTQSPTHLIKTRGQQVTLRCSPKSGHDTVSWYQQALGQGPQFIFQYYEEEERQRGNFPDRFSGHQFPNYSSELNVNALLLGDSALYLCASSRRTGSSYEQYFGPGTRLTVT.

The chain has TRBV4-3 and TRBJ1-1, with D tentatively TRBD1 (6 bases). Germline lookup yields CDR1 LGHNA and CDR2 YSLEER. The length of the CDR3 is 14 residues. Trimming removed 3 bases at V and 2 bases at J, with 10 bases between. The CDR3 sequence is CASSQTGTNTEAFF. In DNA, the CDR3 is TGCGCCAGCAGCCAGACAGGCACTAACACTGAAGCTTTCTTT.